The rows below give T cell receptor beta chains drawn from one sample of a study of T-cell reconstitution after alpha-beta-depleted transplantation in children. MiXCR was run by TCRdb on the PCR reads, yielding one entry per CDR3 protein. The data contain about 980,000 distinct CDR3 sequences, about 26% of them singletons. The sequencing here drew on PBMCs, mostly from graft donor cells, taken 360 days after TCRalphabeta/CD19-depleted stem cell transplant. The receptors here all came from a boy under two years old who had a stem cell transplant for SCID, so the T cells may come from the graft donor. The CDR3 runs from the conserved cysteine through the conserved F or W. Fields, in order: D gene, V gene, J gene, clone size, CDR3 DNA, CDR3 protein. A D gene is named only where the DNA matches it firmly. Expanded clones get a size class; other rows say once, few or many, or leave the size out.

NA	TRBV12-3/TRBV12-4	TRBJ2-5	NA	TGTGCCAGCAGTTTAGGTAGCTCCTCGGGCGAGACCCAGTACTTC	CASSLGSSSGETQYF
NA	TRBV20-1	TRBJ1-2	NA	TGCAGTGCTCGAGGTCCGGGGGGAAAAAACTATGGCTACACCTTC	CSARGPGGKNYGYTF
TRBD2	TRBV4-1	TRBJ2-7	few	TGCGCCAGCAGCCAAGCTGCTAGCGGGTCCTACGAGCAGTACTTC	CASSQAASGSYEQYF
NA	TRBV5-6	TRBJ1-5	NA	TGTGCCAGCAGCTTGGCCGGGACGGACTATAGCAATCAGCCCCAGCATTTT	CASSLAGTDYSNQPQHF
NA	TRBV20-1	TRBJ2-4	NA	TGCAGTGCTCCTGTGCTAGCCAAAAACATTCAGTACTTC	CSAPVLAKNIQYF
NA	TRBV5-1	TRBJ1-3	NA	TGCGCCACCACAACACTTCCTGGAAACACCATATATTTT	CATTTLPGNTIYF
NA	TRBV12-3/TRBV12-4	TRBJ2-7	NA	TGTGCCAGCAGTTTAGAACCGGGGTTCTACGAGCAGTACTTC	CASSLEPGFYEQYF
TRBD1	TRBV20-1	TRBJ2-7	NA	TGCAGTGCCCGACCAGGGGACAGGCCCTACGAGCAGTACTTC	CSARPGDRPYEQYF
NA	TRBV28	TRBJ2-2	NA	TGTGCCAGCAGACTCGGGGTTAACACCGGGGAGCTGTTTTTT	CASRLGVNTGELFF
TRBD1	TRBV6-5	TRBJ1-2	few	TGTGCCAGCAGAAGCCGGGAGACAGGGAACTATGGCTACACCTTC	CASRSRETGNYGYTF
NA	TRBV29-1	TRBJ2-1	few	TGCAGCGCCAGTCCTAGCTCCTACAATGAGCAGTTCTTC	CSASPSSYNEQFF
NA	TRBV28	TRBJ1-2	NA	TGTGCCAGCAGTCTAGACAGGTTTCGCTATGGCTACACCTTC	CASSLDRFRYGYTF
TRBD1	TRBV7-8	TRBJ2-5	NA	TGTGCCAGCAGCTGGCTAGGGACAGGGAACGAGACCCAGTACTTC	CASSWLGTGNETQYF
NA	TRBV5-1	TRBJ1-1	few	TGCGCCTCCACTGAAGCTTTCTTT	CASTEAFF
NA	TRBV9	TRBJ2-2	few	TGTGCCAGCAGCGTAGATACGGGTTTGAACACCGGGGAGCTGTTTTTT	CASSVDTGLNTGELFF
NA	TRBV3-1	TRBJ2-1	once	TGTGCCAGCAGCCAATATGATTTGCGCCCCTACAATGAGCAGTTCTTC	CASSQYDLRPYNEQFF
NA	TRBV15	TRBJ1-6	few	TGTGCCACCAGCAGAGAAAACCCGGCAGTCGCTAATTCACCCCTCCACTTT	CATSRENPAVANSPLHF
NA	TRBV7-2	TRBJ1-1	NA	TGTGCCAGCAGCCGATTCCCCGGCAGGAACACTGAAGGAGCTTTCTTT	CASSRFPGRNTEGAFF
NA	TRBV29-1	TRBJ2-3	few	TGCAGCGTTGCCGGGACCACTGCAACAGATACGCAGTATTTT	CSVAGTTATDTQYF
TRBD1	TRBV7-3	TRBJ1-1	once	TGTGCCAGCAGCCCCCGGGGACAGGGACGGACTGAAGCTTTCTTT	CASSPRGQGRTEAFF
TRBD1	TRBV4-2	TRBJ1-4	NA	TGTGCCAGCAGCCAAGATACAGGGGGCGATGAAAAACTGTTTTTT	CASSQDTGGDEKLFF
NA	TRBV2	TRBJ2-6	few	TGTGCCAGCAGTGAGAGGCGAAACTCTGGGGCCAACGTCCTGACTTTC	CASSERRNSGANVLTF
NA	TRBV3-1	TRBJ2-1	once	TGTGCCAGCAGTACGGGACGATGGGAGCAGTTCTTC	CASSTGRWEQFF
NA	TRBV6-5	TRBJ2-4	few	TGTGCCAGCAGTTACGAGGGGGGGGCCAAAAACATTCAGTACTTC	CASSYEGGAKNIQYF
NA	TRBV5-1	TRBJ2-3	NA	TGCGCCAGCAGAGCTTCCGGGGGTCGTGGAGATACGCAGTATTTT	CASRASGGRGDTQYF
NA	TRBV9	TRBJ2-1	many	TGTGCCAGCAGCGTAGACCCGCCCCCTTACAATGAGCAGTTCTTC	CASSVDPPPYNEQFF
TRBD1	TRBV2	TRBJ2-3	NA	TGTGCCAGCAGTGCCCCTTCGACAGGGTTCTATACGCAGTATTTT	CASSAPSTGFYTQYF
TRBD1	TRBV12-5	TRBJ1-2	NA	TGTGCTAGTGGTTTGGGACGACACCCCCACATAAGACAGGGATCCTATGGCTACACCTTC	CASGLGRHPHIRQGSYGYTF
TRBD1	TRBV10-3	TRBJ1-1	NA	TGTGCCATCAGTGAGTCGATGTCGGTGTGGACAGGGAACACTGAAGCTTTCTTT	CAISESMSVWTGNTEAFF
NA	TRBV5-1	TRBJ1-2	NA	TGCGCCAGCAGCTTGGAGACCTTTGGCTACACCTTC	CASSLETFGYTF
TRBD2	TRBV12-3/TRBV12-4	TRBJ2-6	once	TGTGCCAGCAGTGGGAGGGTTTCAAGGGCCACGGGGGCCAACGTCCTGACTTTC	CASSGRVSRATGANVLTF
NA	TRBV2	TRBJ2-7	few	TGTGCCAGCAGTGAAGCAAGGGCGGGGGCCCTCTACGAGCAGTACTTC	CASSEARAGALYEQYF
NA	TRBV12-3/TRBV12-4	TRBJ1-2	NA	TGTGCCAGCAGTTTAGGGTCAAATGGCTACACCTTC	CASSLGSNGYTF
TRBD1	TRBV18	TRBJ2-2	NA	TGTGCCAGCTCACCAAGGACAGGGGGCGGTCCTAGCACCGGGGAGCTGTTTTTT	CASSPRTGGGPSTGELFF
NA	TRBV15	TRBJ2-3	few	TGTGCCACCAGCATCGCCCCAGTGGAGGGGGGTAGCACAGATACGCAGTATTTT	CATSIAPVEGGSTDTQYF
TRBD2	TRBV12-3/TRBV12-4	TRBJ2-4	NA	TGTGCCAGCAGTCCCTCGGGGGGGCTTCAGTACTTC	CASSPSGGLQYF
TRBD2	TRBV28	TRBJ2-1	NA	TGTGCCAGCAGACAGCCGGGACTAGCGGGGGGTTGGAATGAGCAGTTCTTC	CASRQPGLAGGWNEQFF
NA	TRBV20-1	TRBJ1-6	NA	TGCAGTGCTAGAGATCGCGGGGAACCTTCACCCCTCCACTTT	CSARDRGEPSPLHF
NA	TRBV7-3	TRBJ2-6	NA	TGTGCCAGCAGCCCCTGGGGGGCAGGGACTGCTGGGGCCAACGTCCTGACTTTC	CASSPWGAGTAGANVLTF
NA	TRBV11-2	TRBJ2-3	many	TGTGCCAGCAGCTTAGTTCGGACGCAGTATTTT	CASSLVRTQYF
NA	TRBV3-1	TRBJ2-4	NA	TGTGCCAGCAGCCAAGGCGCGGGGATAGTGAACATTCAGTACTTC	CASSQGAGIVNIQYF
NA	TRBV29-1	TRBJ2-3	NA	TGCAGCGCCCCGTCCGCGGCGGGGGATACGCAGTATTTT	CSAPSAAGDTQYF
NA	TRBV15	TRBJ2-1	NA	TGTGCCACTGCGATACGTGGGGCTTTACCTGGTGAGCAGTTCTTC	CATAIRGALPGEQFF
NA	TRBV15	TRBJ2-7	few	TGTGCCACCAGCAGAGATTTGGGGCCCCCATACGAGCAGTACTTC	CATSRDLGPPYEQYF
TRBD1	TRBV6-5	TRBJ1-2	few	TGTGCCAGCAGTTACACCGCGGACAGGGGGCCATCCTATGGCTACACCTTC	CASSYTADRGPSYGYTF
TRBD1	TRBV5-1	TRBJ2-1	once	TGCGCCAGCAGCCCAGGACAGGCGAATTACAATGAGCAGTTCTTC	CASSPGQANYNEQFF
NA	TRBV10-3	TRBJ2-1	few	TGTGCCATCGCAATTTGGGGGCCCCTCAGGGATGAGCAGTTCTTC	CAIAIWGPLRDEQFF
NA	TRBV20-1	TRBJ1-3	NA	TGCAGTGCCCCGGCAGGGTTTGGAAACACCATATATTTT	CSAPAGFGNTIYF
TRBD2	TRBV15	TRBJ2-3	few	TGTGCCACCGCACGGGGGGTGATCGCAGATACGCAGTATTTT	CATARGVIADTQYF
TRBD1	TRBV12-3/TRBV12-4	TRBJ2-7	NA	TGTGCCAGCAGAAACCGGGACAGCTCCTACGAGCAGTACTTC	CASRNRDSSYEQYF
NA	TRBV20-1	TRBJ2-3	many	TGCAGTGCTAGTCTTGAGGGGCCAGGCACAGATACGCAGTATTTT	CSASLEGPGTDTQYF
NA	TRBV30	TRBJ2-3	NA	TGTGCCTGGAGTGTTGGGACCAGACGGACTACAGATACGCAGTATTTT	CAWSVGTRRTTDTQYF
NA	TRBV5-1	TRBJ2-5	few	TGCGCCAGCAGCTTCGGTTTCAGGGTCGAGACCCAGTACTTC	CASSFGFRVETQYF